This TCR beta chain derives from a study of blood T cells in healthy people across ages. General study points: It was the long-lived donors that had more naive CD4+ cells and higher diversity than aged donors. Older individuals had lower TCR beta diversity per million T cells (the decline was roughly linear).

PCR was performed a second time for about 6 to 12 cycles using a sample-barcoded 5' primer and a J-beta primer mix. Tags on each cDNA molecule came from a template-switch adaptor with 12 random nucleotides. TCRdb re-called the 5' RACE reads through MiXCR, storing one row per CDR3 protein. The sample records about 970,000 distinct CDR3 sequences, just over 50% being singletons. This clonotype was detected only a few times. What it binds is not known. CDR3 size: 15 residues. The germline V gene has CDR1 SEHNR and CDR2 FQNEAQ (reference sequence). Between the trimmed V and J ends, which lost 5 bases and 4 bases, there was a span of 17 bases. Sample donors were healthy Caucasian individuals that came from Russia, aged about 6 to 95.

The clonotype originates from a woman in her sixties in good health. The specimen was blood. This rearrangement joins TRBV7-9 to TRBJ2-5, with D possibly called TRBD1 or TRBD2 (7 bases each). The DNA of the CDR3 is TGTGCCAGCAGCCCCTACAGGGGAGGGCGAGAGACCCAGTACTTC. Amino acid sequence: CASSPYRGGRETQYF. Full variable domain (rest looked up from reference TRBV7-9 and TRBJ2-5): DTGVSQNPRHKITKRGQNVTFRCDPISEHNRLYWYRQTLGQGPEFLTYFQNEAQLEKSRLLSDRFSAERPKGSFSTLEIQRTEQGDSAMYLCASSPYRGGRETQYFGPGTRLLVL.